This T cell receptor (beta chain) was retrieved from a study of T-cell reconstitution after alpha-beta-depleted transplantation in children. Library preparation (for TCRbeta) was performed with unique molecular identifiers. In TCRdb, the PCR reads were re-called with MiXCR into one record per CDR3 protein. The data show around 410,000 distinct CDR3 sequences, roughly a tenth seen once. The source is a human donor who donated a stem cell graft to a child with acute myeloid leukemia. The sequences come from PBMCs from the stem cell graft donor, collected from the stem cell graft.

DNA for the CDR3: TGCAGCGTTTTACAGGGTGGAGAGACCCAGTACTTC. It specifies CSVLQGGETQYF. J is TRBJ2-5 and V is TRBV29-1; a weak D match, TRBD1 (6 bases). The V gene lost 5 bases and the J gene lost 4 bases, with 11 bases spanning the gap. The CDR3 consists of 12 residues. CDR1 is SQVTM and CDR2 is ANQGSEA in the germline V gene.